This TCR beta chain stems from a study of CXCR3-negative and CXCR3-positive naive CD8 T cells. Background on the study: Each library gave roughly 1.5 +/- 0.3 million of 140 million or so TRB reads.

General observations from the study: The level of CXCR3 expression partially decreased after cryopreservation; the majority of assays used fresh PBMCs. Unlike memory cells, which differed, naive CXCR3-negative and CXCR3-positive cells had similar TRBV-TRBJ usage. Naive cells that were CXCR3-positive had more hydrophobic TRB CDR3s (compared with CXCR3-negative naive cells).

CDR3 length: 18 amino acids. Germline CDR1 and CDR2: SGHTA and FQGNSA. Naivety in CD8+ T cells corresponded to a CD45RO-CCR7+CD27+CD95- phenotype. To note about this clonotype: Its antigen is unidentified.

Libraries of TRB cDNA were made by 5' RACE and carried UMIs. Following a re-call of the 5' RACE reads, TCRdb has one entry per CDR3 protein and lacks DNA. The data show approximately 100,000 distinct CDR3 sequences, and the top ten clones hold about 1.1%. The rearrangement joins TRBV7-2 to TRBJ2-2; the TCRdb D gene call, TRBD2, has no DNA to confirm it. This TCR was recovered from a human donor in good health. Some clones in this sample may be carry-over from other donors' samples. Sequenced: naive CXCR3+ CD8+ T cells from blood. Subset meaning: CD45RO-CCR7+CD27+CD95- naive CD8+ T cells expressing CXCR3 (TNR3+). The CDR3 is CASSLQLAGGLGTGELFF.